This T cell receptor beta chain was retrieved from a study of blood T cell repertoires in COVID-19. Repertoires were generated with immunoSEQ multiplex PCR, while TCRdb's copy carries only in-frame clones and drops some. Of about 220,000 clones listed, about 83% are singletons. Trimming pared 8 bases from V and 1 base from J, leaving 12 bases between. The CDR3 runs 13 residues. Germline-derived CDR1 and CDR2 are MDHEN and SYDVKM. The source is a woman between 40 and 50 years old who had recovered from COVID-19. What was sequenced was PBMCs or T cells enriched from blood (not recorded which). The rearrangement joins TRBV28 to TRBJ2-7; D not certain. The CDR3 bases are TGTGCCAGCTCCCTAGTGGAGTCCTACGAGCAGTACTTC. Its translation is CASSLVESYEQYF.